The 5 T cell receptor beta chains below all came from one sample that was sequenced in a study of sequential checkpoint blockade in melanoma. The sample's treatment: randomized to nivolumab then ipilimumab (arm A) or the reverse (arm B). Sequenced by immunoSEQ multiplex PCR; TCRdb stores in-frame clones only, minus some. The table has about 15,000 clones, roughly 70% seen once. This specimen was CD8+ T cells sorted from blood (inferred from file names), taken from a patient given nivolumab and ipilimumab in sequence. These receptors were collected from a human donor with melanoma.

The chain carries TRBV27 and TRBJ2-1; 14 nucleotides line up with TRBD2. CDR3 length: 15 amino acids. The V gene end was trimmed by 6 bases and the J gene end by 9 bases; junction bases not matched to a gene: 7. The germline gives CDR1 MNHEY, CDR2 SMNVEV (reference sequence). The CDR3 sequence is CASRPGTSGSVEQFF. Written as DNA, the CDR3 is TGTGCCAGCAGACCCGGGACTAGCGGGAGTGTTGAGCAGTTCTTC.

The gene calls are TRBV4-3 and TRBJ2-7; maybe TRBD2 (5 bases). The V end lost 1 base, the J end lost 2 bases, and 12 bases lay between the germline ends. The CDR3 sequence is 15 residues long. CDR1 and CDR2 from the germline V gene are LGHNA and YSLEER. The CDR3 DNA reads TGCGCCAGCAGCCAAGCCGCGTCCGGGACCTACGAGCAGTACTTC. This gives the protein CASSQAASGTYEQYF.

The chain couples TRBV27 to TRBJ1-2; 9 nucleotides agree with TRBD1. This CDR3 has 16 amino acids. J lost 2 bases, V lost 4 bases, and 8 bases had no gene match. The germline V gene has CDR1 MNHEY and CDR2 SMNVEV (reference sequence). The CDR3 here is CASSSSTGTGNYGYTF. DNA for the CDR3: TGTGCCAGCAGTTCCTCAACCGGGACAGGGAACTATGGCTACACCTTC.

The chain recombines TRBV6-5 with TRBJ2-1; D is possibly TRBD2 (6 bases). The CDR3 spans 14 residues. Trimming cost V 4 bases and J 0 bases, with 7 bases left between them. Germline CDR1 reads MNHEY; CDR2 reads SVGAGI. DNA of the CDR3: TGTGCCAGCAGTTTGGGGGGCTCCTACAATGAGCAGTTCTTC. This codes for CASSLGGSYNEQFF.

The chain combines TRBV6-1 with TRBJ2-3, with 10 bases matching TRBD2. Trimming removed 0 bases from V and 0 bases from J; junction bases left unmatched: 0. Germline-derived CDR1 and CDR2 are MNHNS and SASEGT. The CDR3 totals 16 residues. The CDR3 spells CASSEAAGGSTDTQYF. DNA of the CDR3: TGTGCCAGCAGTGAAGCAGCGGGAGGGAGCACAGATACGCAGTATTTT.